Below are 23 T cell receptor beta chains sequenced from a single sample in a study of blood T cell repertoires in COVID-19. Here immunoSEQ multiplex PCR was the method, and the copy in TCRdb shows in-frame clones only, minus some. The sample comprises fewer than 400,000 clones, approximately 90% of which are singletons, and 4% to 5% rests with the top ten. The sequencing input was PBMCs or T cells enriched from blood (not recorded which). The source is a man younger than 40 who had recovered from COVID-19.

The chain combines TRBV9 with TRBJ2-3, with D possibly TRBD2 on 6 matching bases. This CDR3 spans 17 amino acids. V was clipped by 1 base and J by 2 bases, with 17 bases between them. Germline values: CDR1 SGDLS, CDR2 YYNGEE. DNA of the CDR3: TGTGCCAGCAGCGTAAATGGAGGGGCTTCGAACACAGATACGCAGTATTTT. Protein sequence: CASSVNGGASNTDTQYF.

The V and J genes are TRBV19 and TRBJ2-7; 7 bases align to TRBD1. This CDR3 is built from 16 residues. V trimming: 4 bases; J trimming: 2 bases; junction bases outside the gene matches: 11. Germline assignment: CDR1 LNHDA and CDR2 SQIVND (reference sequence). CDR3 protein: CASSKEQGRRPYEQYF. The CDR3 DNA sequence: TGTGCCAGTAGTAAAGAACAGGGGCGACGCCCCTACGAGCAGTACTTC.

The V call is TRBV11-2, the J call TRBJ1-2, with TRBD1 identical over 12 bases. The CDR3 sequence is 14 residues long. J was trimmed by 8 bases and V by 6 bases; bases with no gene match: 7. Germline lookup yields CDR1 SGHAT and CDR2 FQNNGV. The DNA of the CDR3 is TGTGCCAGCAGTCGGGACAGGGGGCCCCAAGGCTACACCTTC. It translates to CASSRDRGPQGYTF. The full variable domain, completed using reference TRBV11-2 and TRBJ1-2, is EAGVAQSPRYKIIEKRQSVAFWCNPISGHATLYWYQQILGQGPKLLIQFQNNGVVDDSQLPKDRFSAERLKGVDSTLKIQPAKLEDSAVYLCASSRDRGPQGYTFGSGTRLTVV.

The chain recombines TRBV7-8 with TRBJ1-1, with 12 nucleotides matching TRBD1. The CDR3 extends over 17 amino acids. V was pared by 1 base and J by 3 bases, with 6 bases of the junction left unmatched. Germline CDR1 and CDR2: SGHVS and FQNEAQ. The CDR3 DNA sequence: TGTGCCAGCAGCTTAGATCGCGGGACAGGGGGCGACACTGAAGCTTTCTTT. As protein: CASSLDRGTGGDTEAFF.

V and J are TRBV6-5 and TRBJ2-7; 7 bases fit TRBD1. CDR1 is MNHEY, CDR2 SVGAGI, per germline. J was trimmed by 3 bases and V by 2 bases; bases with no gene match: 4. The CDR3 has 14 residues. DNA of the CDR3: TGTGCCAGCAGTTACCCGGGACAGCACTACGAGCAGTACTTC. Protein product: CASSYPGQHYEQYF.

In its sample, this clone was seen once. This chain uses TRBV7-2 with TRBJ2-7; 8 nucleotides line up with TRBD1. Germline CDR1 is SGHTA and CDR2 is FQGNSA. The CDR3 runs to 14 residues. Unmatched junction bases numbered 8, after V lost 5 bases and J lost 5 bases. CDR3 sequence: CASSIRTGNHEQYF. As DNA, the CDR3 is TGTGCCAGCAGCATCCGGACAGGGAACCACGAGCAGTACTTC.

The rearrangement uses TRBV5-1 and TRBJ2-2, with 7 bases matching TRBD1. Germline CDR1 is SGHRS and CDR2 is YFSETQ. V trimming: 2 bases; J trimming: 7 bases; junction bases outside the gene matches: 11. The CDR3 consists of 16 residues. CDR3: CASSLLLQGRVGELFF. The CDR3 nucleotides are TGCGCCAGCAGCTTACTCTTACAGGGGCGAGTCGGGGAGCTGTTTTTT.

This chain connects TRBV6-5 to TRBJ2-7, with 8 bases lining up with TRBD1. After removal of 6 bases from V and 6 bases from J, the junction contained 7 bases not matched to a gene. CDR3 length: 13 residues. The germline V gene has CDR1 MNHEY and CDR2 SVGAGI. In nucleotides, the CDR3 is TGTGCCAGCAGCGGGACAGGACGGAGCGAGCAGTACTTC. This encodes CASSGTGRSEQYF.

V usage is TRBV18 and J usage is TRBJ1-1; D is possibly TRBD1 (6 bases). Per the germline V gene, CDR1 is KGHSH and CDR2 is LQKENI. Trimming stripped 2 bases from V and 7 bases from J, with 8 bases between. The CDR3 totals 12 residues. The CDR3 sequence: CASSPGQREAFF. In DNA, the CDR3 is TGTGCCAGCTCACCAGGACAGCGTGAAGCTTTCTTT.

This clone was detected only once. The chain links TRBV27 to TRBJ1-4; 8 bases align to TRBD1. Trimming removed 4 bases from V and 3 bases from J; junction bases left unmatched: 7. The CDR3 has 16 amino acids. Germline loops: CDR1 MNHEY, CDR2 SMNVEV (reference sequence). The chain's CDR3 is CASSSHRQGSNEKLFF. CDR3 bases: TGTGCCAGCAGTTCCCACAGACAGGGGTCTAATGAAAAACTGTTTTTT. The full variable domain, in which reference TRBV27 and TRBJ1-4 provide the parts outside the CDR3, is EAQVTQNPRYLITVTGKKLTVTCSQNMNHEYMSWYRQDPGLGLRQIYYSMNVEVTDKGDVPEGYKVSRKEKRNFPLILESPSPNQTSLYFCASSSHRQGSNEKLFFGSGTQLSVL.

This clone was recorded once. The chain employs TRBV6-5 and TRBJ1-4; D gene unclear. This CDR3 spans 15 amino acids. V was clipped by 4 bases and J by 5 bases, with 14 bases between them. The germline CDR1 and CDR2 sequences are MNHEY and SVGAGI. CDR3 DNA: TGTGCCAGCAGTTTTGGAACAGCGGCGAATGAAAAACTGTTTTTT. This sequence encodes CASSFGTAANEKLFF.

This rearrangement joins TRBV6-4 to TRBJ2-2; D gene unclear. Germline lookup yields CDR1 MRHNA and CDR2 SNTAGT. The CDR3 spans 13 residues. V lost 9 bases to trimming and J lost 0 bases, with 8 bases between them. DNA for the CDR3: TGTGCCAGTAGCAGCCCGAACACCGGGGAGCTGTTTTTT. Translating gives CASSSPNTGELFF.

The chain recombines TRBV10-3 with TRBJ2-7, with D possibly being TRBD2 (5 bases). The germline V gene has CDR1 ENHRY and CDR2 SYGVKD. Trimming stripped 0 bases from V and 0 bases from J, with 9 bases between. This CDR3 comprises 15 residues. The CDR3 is CAISESEAASYEQYF. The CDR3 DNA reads TGTGCCATCAGTGAGTCGGAGGCTGCCTCCTACGAGCAGTACTTC.

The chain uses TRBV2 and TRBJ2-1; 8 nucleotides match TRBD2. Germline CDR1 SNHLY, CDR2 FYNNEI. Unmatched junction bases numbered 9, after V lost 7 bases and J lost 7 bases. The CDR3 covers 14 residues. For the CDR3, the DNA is TGTGCCAGCACTAAAGGGACTAGGATAAATGAGCAGTTCTTC. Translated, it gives CASTKGTRINEQFF.

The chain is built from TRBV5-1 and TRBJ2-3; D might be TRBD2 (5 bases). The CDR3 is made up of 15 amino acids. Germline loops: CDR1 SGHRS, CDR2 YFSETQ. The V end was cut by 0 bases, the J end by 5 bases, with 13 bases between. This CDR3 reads CASSLEPGSKDTQYF. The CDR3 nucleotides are TGCGCCAGCAGCTTGGAGCCGGGATCGAAAGATACGCAGTATTTT.

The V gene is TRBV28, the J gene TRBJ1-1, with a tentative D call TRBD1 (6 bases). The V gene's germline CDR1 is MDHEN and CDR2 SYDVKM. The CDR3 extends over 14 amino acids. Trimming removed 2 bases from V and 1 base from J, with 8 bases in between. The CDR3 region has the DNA TGTGCCAGCAGTTTAGTCAGGGGGAACACTGAAGCTTTCTTT. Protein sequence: CASSLVRGNTEAFF.

The CDR3 is CASSLVGSGSSGELFF. The CDR3 DNA reads TGTGCCAGCAGCTTAGTTGGTAGCGGGAGTTCCGGGGAGCTGTTTTTT. The V call is TRBV7-2, the J call TRBJ2-2, with 9 bases fitting TRBD2. The CDR3 totals 16 residues. The V segment lost 1 base and the J segment 6 bases; nucleotides outside the gene matches: 6. Germline values: CDR1 SGHTA, CDR2 FQGNSA.

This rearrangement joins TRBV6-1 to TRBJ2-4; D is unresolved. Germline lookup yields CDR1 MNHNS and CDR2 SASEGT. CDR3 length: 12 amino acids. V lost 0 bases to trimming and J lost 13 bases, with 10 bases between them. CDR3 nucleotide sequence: TGTGCCAGCAGTGAAGCGCTCCTAATCCAGTACTTC. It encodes CASSEALLIQYF.

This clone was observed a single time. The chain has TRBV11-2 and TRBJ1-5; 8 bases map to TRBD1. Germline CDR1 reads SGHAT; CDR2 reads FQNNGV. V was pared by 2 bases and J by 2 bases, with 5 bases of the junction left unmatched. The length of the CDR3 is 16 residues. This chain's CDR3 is CASSLKQGGGNQPQHF. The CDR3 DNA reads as TGTGCCAGCAGCTTAAAACAGGGGGGGGGCAATCAGCCCCAGCATTTT.

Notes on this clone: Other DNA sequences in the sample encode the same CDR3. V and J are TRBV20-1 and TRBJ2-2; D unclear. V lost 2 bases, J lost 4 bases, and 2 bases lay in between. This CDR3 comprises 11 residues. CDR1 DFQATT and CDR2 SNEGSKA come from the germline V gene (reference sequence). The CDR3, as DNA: TGCAGTGCTAGACGCACCGGGGAGCTGTTTTTT. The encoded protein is CSARRTGELFF.

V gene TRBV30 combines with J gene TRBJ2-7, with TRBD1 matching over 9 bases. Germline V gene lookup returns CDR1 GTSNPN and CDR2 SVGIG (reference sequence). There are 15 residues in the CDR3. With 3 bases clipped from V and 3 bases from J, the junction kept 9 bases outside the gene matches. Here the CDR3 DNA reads TGTGCCTGGAGCCGCGGGACAGGGATTGTCTACGAGCAGTACTTC. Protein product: CAWSRGTGIVYEQYF.

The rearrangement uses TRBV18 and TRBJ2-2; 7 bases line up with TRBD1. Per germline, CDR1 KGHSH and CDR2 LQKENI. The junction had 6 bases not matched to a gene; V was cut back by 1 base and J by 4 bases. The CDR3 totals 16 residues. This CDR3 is CASSPHPAGGTGELFF. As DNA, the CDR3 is TGTGCCAGCTCACCACATCCGGCAGGGGGCACCGGGGAGCTGTTTTTT.

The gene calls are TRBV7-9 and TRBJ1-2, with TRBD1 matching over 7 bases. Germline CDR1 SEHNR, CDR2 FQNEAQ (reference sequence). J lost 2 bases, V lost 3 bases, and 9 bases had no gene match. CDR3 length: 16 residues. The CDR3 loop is CASSFGGHRGNYGYTF. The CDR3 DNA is TGTGCCAGCAGCTTTGGGGGGCACAGGGGAAACTATGGCTACACCTTC.